These 22 T cell receptor beta chains were sequenced from one sample in a study of blood T cells in healthy people across ages. It was with a sample-barcoded 5' primer and a J-beta primer mix that a second PCR of about 6 to 12 cycles was run. TCRdb called the 5' RACE reads again in MiXCR, with one record for every CDR3 protein. Here the sample spans 850,000 to 1,000,000 distinct CDR3 sequences, around 49% being singletons. The source material was blood. The receptors come from a young man in good health.

This clonotype was seen more than once but under ten times. This chain connects TRBV27 to TRBJ2-7; D tentatively fits TRBD1 or TRBD2 (6 bases each). This CDR3 is 13 amino acids long. Germline V gene lookup returns CDR1 MNHEY and CDR2 SMNVEV (reference sequence). With 0 bases removed from V and 6 bases from J, the gap between germline ends came to 9 bases. CDR3 coding DNA: TGTGCCAGCAGTTTATCCAGGGGACTCGAGCAGTACTTC. As protein: CASSLSRGLEQYF.

The gene calls are TRBV6-5 and TRBJ2-3; D is unclear. Germline-derived CDR1 and CDR2 are MNHEY and SVGAGI. Trimming cost V 2 bases and J 0 bases, with 9 bases left between them. This CDR3 spans 15 amino acids. CDR3 sequence: CASSYTTSSTDTQYF. CDR3 nucleotides: TGTGCCAGCAGTTACACAACTTCAAGCACAGATACGCAGTATTTT.

The rearrangement joins TRBV5-1 to TRBJ2-1; D uncertain. Between the trimmed V and J ends, which lost 3 bases and 9 bases, there was a span of 10 bases. CDR3 length equals 12 residues. Germline V gives CDR1 SGHRS, CDR2 YFSETQ. The chain's CDR3 is CASSSSTFEQFF. CDR3 DNA sequence: TGCGCCAGCAGCTCCTCGACATTTGAGCAGTTCTTC.

The chain combines TRBV28 with TRBJ1-2; TRBD1 might be the D (5 bases). Germline loops: CDR1 MDHEN, CDR2 SYDVKM. There are 15 residues in the CDR3. Between the trimmed V and J ends, which lost 3 bases and 3 bases, there was a span of 14 bases. The CDR3 region has the DNA TGTGCCAGCAGTTTGCCCGGACGGGGGGACTATGGCTACACCTTC. It is translated as CASSLPGRGDYGYTF.

The chain joins TRBV5-6 to TRBJ2-3; D is tentatively TRBD1 or TRBD2 (5 bases each). CDR1 is SGHDT and CDR2 is YYEEEE in the germline V gene. This CDR3 is 14 amino acids long. V was clipped by 7 bases and J by 3 bases, with 15 bases between them. The CDR3 protein is CASGPGAGTDTQYF. CDR3 in DNA: TGTGCCAGCGGCCCCGGGGCAGGGACAGATACGCAGTATTTT.

Here the CDR3 DNA reads TGCGCCAGCAGCCAAGGCAGGGCTAGCACAGATACGCAGTATTTT. Amino acids: CASSQGRASTDTQYF. The J gene is TRBJ2-3, the V gene TRBV4-1; tentatively, D is TRBD1 (5 bases). Looked up from germline, CDR1 is MGHRA and CDR2 is YSYEKL. Trimming shortened V by 1 base and J by 0 bases, and 8 bases separated the two germline ends. The CDR3 is 15 amino acids.

On this clonotype: Just one base apart from a much larger clone, this may be a read error. The chain is built from TRBV29-1 and TRBJ2-3, with D perhaps assigned TRBD1 or TRBD2 (5 bases each). The CDR3 runs to 14 residues. Per germline, CDR1 SQVTM and CDR2 ANQGSEA. In DNA, the CDR3 is TGCAGTGGGGGTGGGGGATCTAGCACAGATACGCAGTATTTT. Translation: CSGGGGSSTDTQYF.

This clonotype was counted a few times. The chain has TRBV30 and TRBJ2-4; D possibly matches TRBD1 or TRBD2 (6 bases each). In germline, CDR1 is GTSNPN, CDR2 SVGIG (reference sequence). Trimming shortened V by 3 bases and J by 7 bases, and 16 bases separated the two germline ends. The CDR3 covers 14 residues. The CDR3 coding sequence is TGTGCCTGGAGCGCCCACGGGGGCAGGAACATTCAGTACTTC. Its protein is CAWSAHGGRNIQYF.

This clonotype was seen a few times. The chain combines TRBV20-1 with TRBJ1-5; D not resolved. Germline V gives CDR1 DFQATT, CDR2 SNEGSKA (reference sequence). Trimming took off 3 bases at V and 3 bases at J, with 15 bases between the two ends. This CDR3 region has 15 residues. The CDR3 sequence: CSASPLAGYNQPQHF. DNA for the CDR3: TGCAGTGCTAGTCCCCTGGCAGGCTACAATCAGCCCCAGCATTTT.

This chain joins TRBV3-1 and TRBJ2-5; tentative D call: TRBD1 (5 bases). CDR1 is LGHDT, CDR2 YNNKEL, per germline (reference sequence). The CDR3 extends over 13 amino acids. The V end was cut by 7 bases, the J end by 2 bases, with 11 bases between. The CDR3, as DNA: TGTGCCAGCACCCATAGGGGACAAGAGACCCAGTACTTC. Protein: CASTHRGQETQYF.

This clonotype has a handful of counts. V is TRBV28 and J is TRBJ1-2; a weak D match, TRBD1 (6 bases). CDR1 and CDR2 from the germline V gene are MDHEN and SYDVKM. This CDR3 comprises 11 residues. Trimming pared 8 bases from V and 8 bases from J, leaving 12 bases between. The CDR3 DNA sequence: TGTGCCAGCTCGAGACAGGCCGGCTACACCTTC. Translation gives CASSRQAGYTF.

A word on this clonotype: A much larger clone lies a single base off, so this may be a read error. J is TRBJ1-1 and V is TRBV6-2 or TRBV6-3, with TRBD1 as a possible D gene (6 bases). CDR1 is MNHEY, CDR2 SVGEGT, per germline. The CDR3 runs to 14 residues. The V gene lost 3 bases and the J gene lost 1 base, with 9 bases spanning the gap. The CDR3 spells CASSYGQRNTEAFF. CDR3 bases: TGTGCCAGCAGTTATGGACAGAGGAACACTGAAGCTTTCTTT.

A remark on this clonotype: An end of the junction does not agree with germline; a read error may underlie this. The CDR3 here is CANSQAPFGLAGGLSYNEQFF. The CDR3 DNA is TGCGCCAACAGCCAAGCCCCCTTCGGACTAGCGGGGGGACTCTCCTACAATGAGCAGTTCTTC. The V call is TRBV4-1, the J call TRBJ2-1; 14 bases match TRBD2. CDR1 and CDR2 from the germline V gene are MGHRA and YSYEKL. This CDR3 comprises 21 residues.

This clonotype showed up just a few times. The chain joins TRBV27 to TRBJ2-5; D uncertain. The CDR3 has 16 amino acids. Per the germline V gene, CDR1 is MNHEY and CDR2 is SMNVEV (reference sequence). Trimming removed 4 bases at V and 2 bases at J, with 17 bases between. The CDR3 sequence is CASSSLSDARQETQYF. CDR3 nucleotide sequence: TGTGCCAGCAGTTCCCTCTCGGACGCGAGACAAGAGACCCAGTACTTC.

This clonotype was observed a single time. The chain has TRBV3-1 and TRBJ2-1; no reliable D call. V dropped 3 bases and J dropped 11 bases, with 8 bases sitting between them. Germline CDR1 and CDR2: LGHDT and YNNKEL (reference sequence). The CDR3 runs 11 residues. CDR3 in amino acids: CASSQDSKQFF. CDR3 DNA sequence: TGTGCCAGCAGCCAGGATAGTAAGCAGTTCTTC.

CDR3: CASSQDIGTQETQYF. In nucleotides, the CDR3 is TGTGCCAGCAGCCAAGATATCGGGACGCAAGAGACCCAGTACTTC. The chain joins TRBV4-2 to TRBJ2-5; D tentatively reads TRBD1 or TRBD2 (5 bases each). The V gene lost 0 bases and the J gene lost 2 bases, with 10 bases spanning the gap. The CDR3 sequence is 15 residues long. CDR1 and CDR2 from the germline V gene are LGHNA and YNFKEQ.

The rearrangement links TRBV7-6 to TRBJ1-1; D is ambiguous. Germline CDR1 and CDR2: SGHVS and FNYEAQ. V was clipped by 1 base and J by 5 bases, with 8 bases between them. The CDR3 covers 13 residues. The CDR3, as DNA: TGTGCCAGCAGCTTAGAAACAAATACTGAAGCTTTCTTT. The encoded protein is CASSLETNTEAFF.

Notes on this clonotype: A much more abundant neighbour one base away suggests this may be a read error. The chain carries TRBV12-3 or TRBV12-4 and TRBJ1-6, with D possibly matching TRBD1 (5 bases). CDR3 length: 17 amino acids. The CDR3 reads CASSLEGQRTLRSPFHF. CDR3 nucleotide sequence: TGTGCCAGCAGTTTAGAGGGGCAGCGGACCTTGAGGTCACCCTTCCACTTT.

On this clonotype: Germline and junction disagree at one end, which may indicate a read error. The chain's CDR3 is CASSLQPSGETQSF. The CDR3 DNA follows: TGTGCCAGCAGCTTACAGCCAAGTGGGGAGACCCAGTCCTTC. The gene calls are TRBV7-2 and TRBJ2-7; a weak D match, TRBD2 (5 bases). Germline CDR1 and CDR2: SGHTA and FQGNSA. The CDR3 is 14 amino acids.

This clonotype was detected only a few times. V usage is TRBV20-1 and J usage is TRBJ2-5; D ambiguous. Trimming cost V 1 base and J 4 bases, with 10 bases left between them. Germline CDR1 and CDR2: DFQATT and SNEGSKA (reference sequence). The CDR3 has 13 residues. The CDR3 here is CSARVPGLETQYF. The CDR3 coding sequence is TGCAGTGCTAGAGTACCCGGGTTAGAGACCCAGTACTTC.

This clonotype was recorded many times. The rearrangement joins TRBV12-3 or TRBV12-4 to TRBJ2-7, with D perhaps assigned TRBD1 or TRBD2 (5 bases each). Deletions cut 4 bases from V and 7 bases from J, with 11 bases between. CDR3 size: 12 residues. In nucleotides, the CDR3 is TGTGCCAGCAGTTCGTTGGGGGATGAGCAGTACTTC. Translating gives CASSSLGDEQYF.

The CDR3 nucleotides are TGTGCCACCAGCGAACAGGGTACTAATGAAAAACTGTTTTTT. Translation gives CATSEQGTNEKLFF. This chain joins TRBV15 and TRBJ1-4; D is possibly TRBD1 (6 bases). Looked up from germline, CDR1 is LNHNV and CDR2 is YYDKDF (reference sequence). The CDR3 extends over 14 amino acids. V was trimmed by 5 bases and J by 2 bases, leaving 9 bases between them.